The next 32 T cell receptor beta chains were all read from a single sample in a study of T-cell memory formation after mild COVID-19. TCRdb reprocessed the 5' RACE reads with MiXCR, giving one entry per CDR3 protein. Of approximately 300,000 distinct CDR3 sequences in the sample, more than 15% were seen once. The specimen sequenced was PBMCs or a T cell subset sorted from them (not recorded which). These receptor sequences come from a man aged 18 to 30 who had mild COVID-19 (a few samples of this study predate the infection). Cell type and time point are not known.

This clonotype was picked up a small number of times. This chain uses TRBV7-8 with TRBJ2-5; D ambiguous. The CDR3 runs to 13 residues. V was shortened by 4 bases and J by 3 bases, with 9 bases between the two germline ends. The V gene's germline CDR1 is SGHVS and CDR2 FQNEAQ. The CDR3 DNA follows: TGTGCCAGCAGCTCCAGACTGAAAGAGACCCAGTACTTC. Residues: CASSSRLKETQYF.

J is TRBJ1-2 and V is TRBV20-1; tentatively, D is TRBD1 (5 bases). This CDR3 is 13 amino acids long. CDR1 DFQATT and CDR2 SNEGSKA come from the germline V gene (reference sequence). V lost 6 bases, J lost 1 base, and 12 bases lay in between. CDR3 DNA sequence: TGCAGTGCCAACTCCGACAGTAACTATGGCTACACCTTC. Translated: CSANSDSNYGYTF.

The chain combines TRBV28 with TRBJ1-2, with 7 bases identical to TRBD1. The CDR3 sequence is 13 residues long. V gave up 7 bases and J gave up 4 bases; unmatched junction bases: 6. Germline V gene sequence: CDR1 MDHEN, CDR2 SYDVKM. CDR3 in amino acids: CASTPTGTYGYTF. The CDR3 nucleotides are TGTGCCAGCACTCCGACAGGGACCTATGGCTACACCTTC.

The V call is TRBV2, the J call TRBJ2-3; a weak D match, TRBD2 (5 bases). The CDR3 extends over 12 amino acids. Germline V gene lookup returns CDR1 SNHLY and CDR2 FYNNEI. V was pared by 3 bases and J by 7 bases, with 8 bases between. CDR3 bases: TGTGCCAGCAGTGAGGGGAGCTATACGCAGTATTTT. Its protein is CASSEGSYTQYF.

The J gene is TRBJ2-3, the V gene TRBV6-4; 8 bases map to TRBD2. V was pared by 0 bases and J by 9 bases, with 2 bases of the junction left unmatched. The CDR3 contains 13 residues. Germline CDR1 reads MRHNA; CDR2 reads SNTAGT. For the CDR3, the DNA is TGTGCCAGCAGTGACTCCGGGGGGGTAACGCAGTATTTT. Protein product: CASSDSGGVTQYF.

The chain combines TRBV12-3 or TRBV12-4 with TRBJ1-2, with D perhaps matching TRBD1 (5 bases). V dropped 5 bases and J dropped 8 bases, with 15 bases sitting between them. CDR3 length equals 13 residues. The CDR3 sequence: CASSPLGSGGYTF. The DNA for the CDR3 is TGTGCCAGCAGTCCTCTTGGGTCAGGGGGCTACACCTTC.

This clonotype was recorded only once. An end of the junction does not agree with germline; a read error may underlie this. The chain carries TRBV7-2 and TRBJ1-4, with D tentatively TRBD1 (6 bases). The CDR3 length is 14 residues. The germline V gene has CDR1 SGHTA and CDR2 FQGNSA. The CDR3 region is CASSSSRGYEELFF. As DNA, the CDR3 is TGTGCCAGCAGCTCTTCCAGGGGCTATGAAGAACTGTTTTTT.

This clonotype was counted a few times. The V call is TRBV3-1, the J call TRBJ1-4; weak D call: TRBD1 (5 bases). V was shortened by 0 bases and J by 10 bases, with 9 bases between the two germline ends. This CDR3 spans 13 amino acids. CDR1 and CDR2 from the germline V gene are LGHDT and YNNKEL (reference sequence). CDR3 amino acids: CASSQDRDGKLFF. The DNA of the CDR3 is TGTGCCAGCAGCCAAGATAGGGACGGAAAACTGTTTTTT.

This clonotype was recorded a few times. This chain connects TRBV7-8 to TRBJ2-7, with D maybe TRBD2 (6 bases). In germline, CDR1 is SGHVS, CDR2 FQNEAQ. The length of the CDR3 is 14 residues. Trimming shortened V by 4 bases and J by 2 bases, and 12 bases separated the two germline ends. This CDR3 is CASSSEEGAYEQYV. CDR3 sequence (DNA): TGTGCCAGCAGCTCCGAGGAGGGAGCCTACGAGCAGTACGTC.

This rearrangement joins TRBV6-5 to TRBJ2-3; a possible D gene is TRBD1 (6 bases). Germline V gives CDR1 MNHEY, CDR2 SVGAGI. V was shortened by 8 bases and J by 2 bases, with 14 bases between the two germline ends. This CDR3 has 14 amino acids. In DNA, the CDR3 is TGTGCCAGCGGATACCGGGACACCACAGATACGCAGTATTTT. It specifies CASGYRDTTDTQYF.

A few counts support this clonotype. The V call is TRBV4-3, the J call TRBJ2-3; D could derive from TRBD1 or TRBD2 (6 bases each). The germline V gene encodes CDR1 LGHNA and CDR2 YSLEER. The CDR3 totals 16 residues. Trimming removed 4 bases from V and 2 bases from J, with 16 bases in between. CDR3 in amino acids: CASSRTVGGNTDTQYF. In DNA, the CDR3 is TGCGCCAGCAGCCGTACGGTAGGGGGGAACACAGATACGCAGTATTTT.

The chain is built from TRBV21-1 and TRBJ1-1; the D call TRBD1 from the table was never checked on the DNA. TRBV21-1 is a listed pseudogene. CDR3 length equals 13 residues. The CDR3 bases are TGTGCCAGCAGCAAAGCCGGGCGGACTGAAGCTTTCTTT. As protein: CASSKAGRTEAFF.

The chain carries TRBV5-6 and TRBJ2-5, with TRBD1 as a possible D gene (6 bases). The CDR3 has 14 amino acids. From germline, CDR1 is SGHDT and CDR2 YYEEEE. V was pared by 2 bases and J by 5 bases, with 13 bases between. The CDR3 DNA follows: TGTGCCAGCAGCTTCCCCGGGACACGGGAGACCCAGTACTTC. It codes for CASSFPGTRETQYF.

This clonotype was seen a few times. This chain joins TRBV7-2 and TRBJ2-5; 9 positions match TRBD2. Trimming at V came to 2 bases and at J to 7 bases, leaving 11 bases not matched to a gene. This CDR3 has 16 amino acids. Germline assignment: CDR1 SGHTA and CDR2 FQGNSA. The CDR3: CASSLQSGGTQGTQYF. The DNA of the CDR3 is TGTGCCAGCAGCTTACAAAGCGGGGGGACTCAGGGGACCCAGTACTTC.

This clonotype occurred a few times. The chain carries TRBV12-3 or TRBV12-4 and TRBJ2-1, with D possibly TRBD2 on 5 matching bases. The CDR3 is 12 residues long. Trimming took off 5 bases at V and 9 bases at J, with 11 bases between the two ends. In DNA, the CDR3 is TGTGCCAGCAGTCGCTTAGGGAGTGAGCAGTTCTTC. This encodes CASSRLGSEQFF.

This clonotype was found a few times. The DNA for the CDR3 is TGTGCCAGCAGCCCCCGCGGGGGCCAACTTTTCTACGAGCAGTACGTC. Protein sequence: CASSPRGGQLFYEQYV. This chain connects TRBV3-1 to TRBJ2-7, with D possibly TRBD2 on 7 matching bases. Germline lookup yields CDR1 LGHDT and CDR2 YNNKEL (reference sequence). The V gene lost 4 bases and the J gene lost 3 bases, with 19 bases spanning the gap. This CDR3 contains 16 residues.

This clonotype was found a few times. The J gene is TRBJ2-1, the V gene TRBV21-1; TRBD2, the table's D call, lacks a check against the DNA. TRBV21-1 is termed a pseudogene. The CDR3 loop spans 17 amino acids. The CDR3 loop is CASSGSWRTPPYNEQFF. CDR3 DNA sequence: TGTGCCAGCAGCGGGTCGTGGCGGACTCCCCCCTACAATGAGCAGTTCTTC.

This clonotype occurred a few times. The chain employs TRBV3-1 and TRBJ2-2; D is uncertain. Deletions cut 4 bases from V and 6 bases from J, with 9 bases between. This CDR3 is 13 amino acids long. Germline lookup yields CDR1 LGHDT and CDR2 YNNKEL (reference sequence). The DNA for the CDR3 is TGTGCCAGCAGCCCGACGGCGGCCGGGGAGCTGTTTTTT. This sequence encodes CASSPTAAGELFF.

This clonotype turned up a few times. This sequence joins TRBV20-1 and TRBJ2-1, with TRBD2 matching over 11 bases. Unmatched junction bases numbered 12, after V lost 5 bases and J lost 9 bases. There are 15 residues in the CDR3. In germline, CDR1 is DFQATT, CDR2 SNEGSKA (reference sequence). The CDR3 here is CSADLAGGRSIEQFF. In DNA, the CDR3 is TGCAGTGCTGACTTAGCGGGGGGGCGAAGCATTGAGCAGTTCTTC.

This clonotype has only a few counts. V and J are TRBV28 and TRBJ1-2, with unresolved D. This CDR3 has 14 amino acids. In germline, CDR1 is MDHEN, CDR2 SYDVKM. The V end was cut by 6 bases, the J end by 6 bases, with 17 bases between. The CDR3 protein is CASSPGPSPHGYTF. Written as DNA, the CDR3 is TGTGCCAGCAGCCCGGGTCCCAGCCCACATGGCTACACCTTC.

This clonotype occurred many times. V and J are TRBV11-2 and TRBJ2-3; 14 nucleotides match TRBD2. Germline-derived CDR1 and CDR2 are SGHAT and FQNNGV. The junction had 3 bases not matched to a gene; V was cut back by 5 bases and J by 2 bases. There are 16 residues in the CDR3. CDR3 region: CASSQTSGGVTDTQYF. The CDR3 nucleotides read TGTGCCAGCAGCCAGACTAGCGGGGGGGTCACAGATACGCAGTATTTT.

This clonotype came up a few times. The chain recombines TRBV20-1 with TRBJ2-1; TRBD1 matches 8 bases. Germline V gives CDR1 DFQATT, CDR2 SNEGSKA (reference sequence). The CDR3 extends over 16 amino acids. After removal of 4 bases from V and 6 bases from J, the junction contained 14 bases not matched to a gene. CDR3: CSANDLEDRVFNEQFF. CDR3 nucleotides: TGCAGTGCTAACGATCTCGAGGACAGGGTCTTCAATGAGCAGTTCTTC.

V is TRBV25-1 and J is TRBJ2-3; tentatively, D is TRBD1 (6 bases). The CDR3 extends over 12 amino acids. The V end was cut by 6 bases, the J end by 4 bases, with 8 bases between. CDR1 and CDR2 (germline): MGHDK, SYGVNS. CDR3: CASRNRADTQYF. CDR3 nucleotide sequence: TGTGCCAGCAGGAACAGGGCAGATACGCAGTATTTT.

This clonotype was observed a few times. The V and J genes are TRBV6-7 and TRBJ2-3, with 12 positions matching TRBD1. TRBV6-7 is recorded as an ORF, its role being uncertain. The CDR3 is made up of 17 amino acids. With V trimmed by 6 bases and J by 4 bases, 11 bases remained unmatched. CDR3 nucleotides: TGTGCCAGCAGCCTATCCAGGGACAGGGGGCTCCCAGATACGCAGTATTTT. Its protein is CASSLSRDRGLPDTQYF.

The chain combines TRBV12-3 or TRBV12-4 with TRBJ2-2, with D perhaps matching TRBD1 (6 bases). V gave up 2 bases and J gave up 5 bases, with 12 bases separating them. The CDR3 spans 15 residues. Here the CDR3 reads CASSLSGVVTGELFF. Written as DNA, the CDR3 is TGTGCCAGCAGTTTATCAGGGGTTGTAACCGGGGAGCTGTTTTTT.

This clonotype turned up a few times. The V and J genes are TRBV24-1 and TRBJ1-1; D possibly corresponds to TRBD1 (5 bases). Looked up from germline, CDR1 is KGHDR and CDR2 is SFDVKD. The CDR3 is 13 amino acids. The V and J ends lost 7 bases and 4 bases respectively, with 12 bases between them. The CDR3 nucleotides read TGTGCCACCAGCAACCGGGGGACCACTGAAGCTTTCTTT. As protein: CATSNRGTTEAFF.

The V gene is TRBV20-1, the J gene TRBJ1-5; D not certain. Germline assignment: CDR1 DFQATT and CDR2 SNEGSKA (reference sequence). V lost 0 bases to trimming and J lost 3 bases, with 12 bases between them. The CDR3 loop spans 15 amino acids. The DNA for the CDR3 is TGCAGTGCTAGAGATCGGTACGGGGACAATCAGCCCCAGCATTTT. Translation: CSARDRYGDNQPQHF.

The J gene is TRBJ2-4, the V gene TRBV2; D gene unclear. With 4 bases removed from V and 8 bases from J, the gap between germline ends came to 6 bases. Germline CDR1 and CDR2: SNHLY and FYNNEI. The CDR3 sequence is 11 residues long. DNA for the CDR3: TGTGCCAGCAGTGTCATGGACATTCAGTACTTC. It yields the protein CASSVMDIQYF.

This clonotype was recorded once. The chain recombines TRBV6-5 with TRBJ2-5; D call uncertain. The CDR3 runs to 16 residues. The V end lost 2 bases, the J end lost 1 base, and 14 bases lay between the germline ends. CDR1 and CDR2 from the germline V gene are MNHEY and SVGAGI. This chain's CDR3 is CASSYPRRIAQETQYF. The CDR3 DNA sequence: TGTGCCAGCAGTTACCCACGGCGGATCGCCCAAGAGACCCAGTACTTC.

The gene calls are TRBV12-3 or TRBV12-4 and TRBJ2-2; no clear D gene. This CDR3 is built from 13 residues. Trimming shortened V by 1 base and J by 6 bases, and 6 bases separated the two germline ends. CDR3 nucleotide sequence: TGTGCCAGCAGTTTAGAGGAGTCCGGGGAGCTGTTTTTT. Its translation: CASSLEESGELFF.

In its sample, this clonotype was seen many times. The chain is built from TRBV7-9 and TRBJ2-3; the match to TRBD2 covers 7 bases. Germline V gene data show CDR1 as SEHNR and CDR2 as FQNEAQ (reference sequence). CDR3 length: 16 residues. J was trimmed by 6 bases and V by 5 bases; bases with no gene match: 14. DNA for the CDR3: TGTGCCAGCAGCCACGGGGACGGACTAGTTGTGGATACGCAGTATTTT. This translates into CASSHGDGLVVDTQYF.

The V gene is TRBV24-1, the J gene TRBJ2-4; no reliable D call. This CDR3 has 13 residues. Germline V gene data show CDR1 as KGHDR and CDR2 as SFDVKD. Deletions cut 12 bases from V and 5 bases from J, with 16 bases between. CDR3 in amino acids: CAVGYETQNIQYF. The CDR3 DNA reads as TGTGCCGTAGGCTACGAAACCCAAAACATTCAGTACTTC.